A single sample is the source of the 14 T cell receptor beta chains below, sequenced in a study of PD-1 blockade in classical Hodgkin lymphoma. Patients all relapsed after autologous stem cell transplantation, and there was variation in brentuximab vedotin exposure. Sequenced by immunoSEQ multiplex PCR; TCRdb stores in-frame clones only, minus some. The repertoire holds about 21,000 clones, with 68% as singletons. The sequences come from peripheral blood mononuclear cells (PBMCs), collected at baseline. The source of these receptors is a human donor with classical Hodgkin lymphoma.

The chain uses TRBV19 and TRBJ1-2; D is perhaps TRBD1 (6 bases). The germline V and J ends were trimmed by 3 bases and 3 bases, with 8 bases remaining between them. CDR1 and CDR2 (germline): LNHDA, SQIVND (reference sequence). The CDR3 has 13 amino acids. DNA for the CDR3: TGTGCCAGTAGTATGGACAGCGACTATGGCTACACCTTC. It translates to CASSMDSDYGYTF. The full variable domain, its missing parts supplied by reference TRBV19 and TRBJ1-2, is DGGITQSPKYLFRKEGQNVTLSCEQNLNHDAMYWYRQDPGQGLRLIYYSQIVNDFQKGDIAEGYSVSREKKESFPLTVTSAQKNPTAFYLCASSMDSDYGYTFGSGTRLTVV.

V is TRBV5-6 and J is TRBJ2-3; no definite D call. V lost 4 bases and J 3 bases, leaving 18 bases between the germline ends. Germline CDR1 is SGHDT and CDR2 is YYEEEE. This CDR3 has 16 amino acids. CDR3 DNA sequence: TGTGCCAGCAGCCCCCCCGCGTCGCTCGGAACAGATACGCAGTATTTT. This codes for CASSPPASLGTDTQYF.

This chain links TRBV5-6 with TRBJ2-7; 8 nucleotides match TRBD1. CDR3 length equals 14 residues. Germline V CDR1 and CDR2: SGHDT, YYEEEE. With V trimmed by 3 bases and J by 0 bases, 2 bases remained unmatched. CDR3 DNA sequence: TGTGCCAGCAGCTGGGACAGGAACTCCTACGAGCAGTACTTC. Its protein product is CASSWDRNSYEQYF.

Relative to its sample, this clone is medium-sized. This chain joins TRBV7-9 and TRBJ1-4, with D possibly matching TRBD1 (5 bases). This CDR3 has 13 residues. Germline-derived CDR1 and CDR2 are SEHNR and FQNEAQ (reference sequence). Trimming removed 5 bases from V and 5 bases from J, with 9 bases in between. The CDR3 sequence is CASSRDRNEKLFF. CDR3 DNA: TGTGCCAGCAGCCGGGACCGGAATGAAAAACTGTTTTTT. Variable domain in full (rest from reference TRBV7-9 and TRBJ1-4): DTGVSQNPRHKITKRGQNVTFRCDPISEHNRLYWYRQTLGQGPEFLTYFQNEAQLEKSRLLSDRFSAERPKGSFSTLEIQRTEQGDSAMYLCASSRDRNEKLFFGSGTQLSVL.

The rearrangement joins TRBV5-1 to TRBJ2-3, with 10 bases aligning to TRBD2. This CDR3 comprises 17 residues. The germline V gene encodes CDR1 SGHRS and CDR2 YFSETQ. Germline trimming cut 5 bases from V and 5 bases from J; bases unmatched to any gene: 14. The CDR3 DNA is TGCGCCAGCAGTAGATCGGGAGGGGCTAGCGGGAGAGATACGCAGTATTTT. Its translation is CASSRSGGASGRDTQYF.

The V call is TRBV5-4, the J call TRBJ2-1; no firm D call. The CDR3 is 15 amino acids. Per the germline V gene, CDR1 is SGHNT and CDR2 is YYREEE (reference sequence). V lost 4 bases and J lost 8, with 19 bases in between. CDR3 residues: CASSLTRKPSDEQFF. The CDR3 DNA sequence: TGTGCCAGCAGCCTGACAAGGAAGCCCTCAGATGAGCAGTTCTTC.

The chain joins TRBV28 to TRBJ1-3; no clear D. The germline V and J ends were trimmed by 3 bases and 0 bases, with 15 bases remaining between them. The CDR3 is made up of 17 amino acids. CDR1 and CDR2 (germline): MDHEN, SYDVKM. CDR3 in amino acids: CASSLPRAASSGNTIYF. DNA for the CDR3: TGTGCCAGCAGTTTGCCCAGAGCCGCTAGCTCTGGAAACACCATATATTTT.

The chain carries TRBV7-2 and TRBJ1-5; D possibly corresponds to TRBD1 (6 bases). Trimming took off 7 bases at V and 0 bases at J, with 10 bases between the two ends. Germline-derived CDR1 and CDR2 are SGHTA and FQGNSA. This CDR3 is 14 amino acids long. The DNA of the CDR3 is TGTGCCAGCACCCCGGACAGTAGCAATCAGCCCCAGCATTTT. Encoded protein: CASTPDSSNQPQHF.

This chain uses TRBV5-6 with TRBJ2-7, with 8 bases lining up with TRBD1. Germline V gene sequence: CDR1 SGHDT, CDR2 YYEEEE. V lost 4 bases to trimming and J lost 5 bases; unmatched junction nucleotides: 11. The CDR3 spans 15 residues. The CDR3: CASSPDRGVGNEQYF. DNA of the CDR3: TGTGCCAGCAGCCCTGACAGGGGAGTTGGTAACGAGCAGTACTTC.

The chain has TRBV30 and TRBJ2-7; 10 bases are a match to TRBD1. This CDR3 region has 13 residues. V dropped 7 bases and J dropped 3; count of bases not matched to a gene: 6. CDR1 and CDR2 (germline): GTSNPN, SVGIG (reference sequence). The CDR3 region is CASTDRGDYEQYF. In DNA form, the CDR3 reads TGTGCCTCAACGGACAGGGGGGACTACGAGCAGTACTTC.

This chain joins TRBV4-2 and TRBJ2-3; tentatively, D is TRBD2 (6 bases). CDR1 is LGHNA, CDR2 YNFKEQ, per germline. CDR3 length equals 16 residues. V dropped 2 bases and J dropped 0 bases, with 12 bases sitting between them. Here the CDR3 reads CASSQRPSASTDTQYF. CDR3 coding DNA: TGTGCCAGCAGCCAACGGCCTAGCGCGAGCACAGATACGCAGTATTTT.

V usage is TRBV28 and J usage is TRBJ1-5; D may be TRBD1 (5 bases). V gave up 7 bases and J gave up 0 bases, with 22 bases separating them. Germline loops: CDR1 MDHEN, CDR2 SYDVKM. This CDR3 has 18 amino acids. This chain's CDR3 is CASTPRGSRRVSNQPQHF. Here the CDR3 DNA reads TGTGCCAGCACCCCCCGGGGGTCCCGACGGGTTAGCAATCAGCCCCAGCATTTT. Supplemented by reference TRBV28 and TRBJ1-5, the full variable domain reads DVKVTQSSRYLVKRTGEKVFLECVQDMDHENMFWYRQDPGLGLRLIYFSYDVKMKEKGDIPEGYSVSREKKERFSLILESASTNQTSMYLCASTPRGSRRVSNQPQHFGDGTRLSIL.

The rearrangement links TRBV5-1 to TRBJ2-1; 8 nucleotides line up with TRBD1. CDR3 length: 12 residues. Germline V CDR1 and CDR2: SGHRS, YFSETQ. Trimming at V came to 3 bases and at J to 9 bases, leaving 2 bases not matched to a gene. The CDR3: CASSYDRGEQFF. The DNA for the CDR3 is TGCGCCAGCAGCTACGACAGGGGTGAGCAGTTCTTC.

The chain uses TRBV28 and TRBJ1-5; D remains unclear. CDR1 and CDR2 (germline): MDHEN, SYDVKM. The CDR3 runs to 13 residues. Trimming removed 5 bases from V and 5 bases from J, with 10 bases in between. The CDR3 loop reads CASSRLFYQPQHF. The CDR3 coding sequence is TGTGCCAGCAGTCGTCTTTTCTATCAGCCCCAGCATTTT.